This TCR beta chain was documented in a study of Graves' ophthalmopathy and Graves' hyperthyroidism. All donors with ophthalmopathy were recorded as having moderate-to-severe activity, CAS ≥3, NOSPECS ≥4 and a duration under 3 months. None of the included patients had other autoimmune diseases, uncontrolled infections, pregnancy or lactation, as these led to exclusion. Diagnosis relied on clinical symptoms, serum thyroxine, TRAb, thyroid ultrasound and orbital computed tomography. The CDR3 has 12 residues. Germline V CDR1 and CDR2: SQVTM, ANQGSEA. The trim removed 7 bases at V and 3 bases at J, leaving 6 bases unmatched. As the template, RNA transcripts were used to amplify TCR beta CDR3 regions. First-round RT-PCR relied on HTBI primers, and a second-round multiplex PCR came next. TCRdb called the multiplex PCR reads again in MiXCR, with one record for every CDR3 protein. The sample lists about 700,000 distinct CDR3 sequences, roughly two fifths seen once, with 44% in the top ten.

This clonotype was seen repeatedly, ten times or more. The specimen was peripheral blood. The chain employs TRBV29-1 and TRBJ2-7; 7 bases map to TRBD1. This TCR was sampled from an adult man with Graves' ophthalmopathy. For the CDR3, the DNA is TGCAGCGCCGACGGGACAGACTACGAGCAGTACTTC. This codes for CSADGTDYEQYF.